This is a list of T cell receptor beta chains from one sample in a study of blood T cell repertoires in COVID-19. TCRdb keeps only in-frame clones here, not all; method: immunoSEQ multiplex PCR. The sample shows hundreds of thousands of clones, about nine tenths of them seen only once. The material sequenced was peripheral blood. These TCRs come from a woman aged 30 to 39 with active or convalescent COVID-19. CDR3s include the opening cysteine and the closing phenylalanine or tryptophan. The D gene is left open where the match is weak.

v_gene	d_gene	j_gene	CDR3aa
TRBV7-8	TRBD1	TRBJ1-5	CASSLWDRGPGNQPQHF
TRBV5-1	TRBD2	TRBJ2-1	CASSLGLAGAMDEQFF
TRBV24-1	TRBD2	TRBJ2-5	CATRLAGPEFFLETQYF
TRBV27	TRBD1	TRBJ2-5	CASRTGAQETQYF
TRBV5-1	TRBD1	TRBJ2-7	CASSPTGASYEQYF
TRBV19	NA	TRBJ2-5	CASNSIGGSAQETQYF
TRBV5-1	NA	TRBJ1-1	CASSIGTRDTEAFF
TRBV19	TRBD1	TRBJ2-3	CASSPWTGGADTQYF
TRBV29-1	TRBD1	TRBJ1-2	CSVSGTELYGYTF
TRBV3-1/TRBV3-2	TRBD1	TRBJ1-5	CASSRGTGGQPQHF
TRBV5-4	NA	TRBJ2-3	CASSFVSAGPLADTQYF
TRBV5-1	NA	TRBJ1-2	CASSLGGGIVNYGYTF
TRBV4-1	NA	TRBJ2-3	CASSQEARSTDTQYF
TRBV3-1/TRBV3-2	NA	TRBJ2-7	CASSPGGGRGRYF
TRBV6-1	TRBD1	TRBJ2-7	CASSELGTGTLYEQYF
TRBV10-1	TRBD2	TRBJ2-5	CASSESAGWFETQYF
TRBV15	TRBD1	TRBJ2-7	CATSRAMGQGVNEQYF
TRBV30	NA	TRBJ2-2	CAWYRANTGELFF
TRBV2	TRBD1	TRBJ2-6	CAGGRDRGLSGANVLTF
TRBV18	NA	TRBJ2-1	CASSLPGHDEQFF
TRBV7-9	TRBD1	TRBJ2-7	CASSTGTGKNEQYF
TRBV7-9	NA	TRBJ1-4	CASSLDGATNEKLFF
TRBV7-9	TRBD1	TRBJ1-1	CASSQTGAGGLGGAFF
TRBV5-1	TRBD1	TRBJ2-1	CASSSTGGSYNEQFF
TRBV6-5	NA	TRBJ1-4	CASRDSWDEKLFF
TRBV2	TRBD1	TRBJ1-4	CASSGTGNIEKLFF
TRBV19	TRBD1	TRBJ1-3	CASSIGTGTSGNTIYF
TRBV14	TRBD2	TRBJ2-5	CASSRPGGTSGFQETQYF